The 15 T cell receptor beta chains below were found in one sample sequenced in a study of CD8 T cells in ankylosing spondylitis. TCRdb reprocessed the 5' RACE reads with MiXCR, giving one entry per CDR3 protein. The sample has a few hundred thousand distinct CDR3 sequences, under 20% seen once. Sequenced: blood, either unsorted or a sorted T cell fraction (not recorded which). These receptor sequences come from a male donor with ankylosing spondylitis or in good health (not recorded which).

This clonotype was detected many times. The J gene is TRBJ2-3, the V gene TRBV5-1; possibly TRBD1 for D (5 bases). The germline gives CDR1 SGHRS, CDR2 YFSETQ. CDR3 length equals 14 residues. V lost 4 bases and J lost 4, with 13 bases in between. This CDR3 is CASSSQGFPDTQYF. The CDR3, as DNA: TGCGCCAGCAGCAGTCAGGGTTTTCCAGATACGCAGTATTTT.

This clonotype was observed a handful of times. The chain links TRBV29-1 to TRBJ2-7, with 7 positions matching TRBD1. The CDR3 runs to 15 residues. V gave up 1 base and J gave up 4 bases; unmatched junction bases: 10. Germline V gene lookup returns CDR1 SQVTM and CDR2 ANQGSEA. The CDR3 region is CSVEGGQAHGYEQYF. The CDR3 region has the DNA TGCAGCGTTGAAGGAGGACAGGCCCACGGATACGAGCAGTACTTC.

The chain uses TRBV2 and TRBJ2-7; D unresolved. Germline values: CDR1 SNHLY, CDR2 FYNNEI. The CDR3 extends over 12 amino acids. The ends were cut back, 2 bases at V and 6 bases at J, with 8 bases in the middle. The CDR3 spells CASSEQLIEQYF. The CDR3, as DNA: TGTGCCAGCAGTGAACAGCTAATCGAGCAGTACTTC.

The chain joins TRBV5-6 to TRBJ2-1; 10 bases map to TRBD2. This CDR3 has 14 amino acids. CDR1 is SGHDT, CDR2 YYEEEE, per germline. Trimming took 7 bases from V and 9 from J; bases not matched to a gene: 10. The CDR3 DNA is TGTGCCAGCGGAGGGCTAGCGGGAGTAGGTGAGCAGTTCTTC. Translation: CASGGLAGVGEQFF.

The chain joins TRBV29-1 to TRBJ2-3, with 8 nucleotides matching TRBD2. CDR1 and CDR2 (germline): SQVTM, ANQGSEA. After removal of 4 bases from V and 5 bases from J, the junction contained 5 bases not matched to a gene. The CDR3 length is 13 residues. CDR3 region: CSVVSGIKDTQYF. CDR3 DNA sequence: TGCAGCGTTGTTAGCGGGATTAAAGATACGCAGTATTTT.

The CDR3 region is CASSYPGQGASGRFSYEQYF. The CDR3 DNA is TGTGCCAGCAGTTACCCCGGACAGGGGGCTAGCGGACGATTCTCCTACGAGCAGTACTTC. V usage is TRBV6-2 or TRBV6-3 and J usage is TRBJ2-7; 11 bases are shared with TRBD1. Germline CDR1 is MNHEY and CDR2 is SVGEGT. Trimming cost V 2 bases and J 0 bases; bases outside gene matches: 15. The CDR3 is 20 residues long.

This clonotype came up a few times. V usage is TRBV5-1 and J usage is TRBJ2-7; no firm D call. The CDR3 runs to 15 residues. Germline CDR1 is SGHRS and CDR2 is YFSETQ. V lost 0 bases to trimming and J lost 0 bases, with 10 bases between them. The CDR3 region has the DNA TGCGCCAGCAGCTTGGCCCCGGAGAGCTCCTACGAGCAGTACTTC. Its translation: CASSLAPESSYEQYF.

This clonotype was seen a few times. The CDR3 DNA reads TGTGCCAGCAGCGCTGCGGGAGGGCCTCTCTTGGGAGAGACCCAGTACTTC. This translates into CASSAAGGPLLGETQYF. This sequence joins TRBV5-5 and TRBJ2-5; 9 bases match TRBD2. Germline V gene sequence: CDR1 SGHKS, CDR2 YYEKEE (reference sequence). This CDR3 comprises 17 residues. V was clipped by 4 bases and J by 4 bases; unmatched bases: 14.

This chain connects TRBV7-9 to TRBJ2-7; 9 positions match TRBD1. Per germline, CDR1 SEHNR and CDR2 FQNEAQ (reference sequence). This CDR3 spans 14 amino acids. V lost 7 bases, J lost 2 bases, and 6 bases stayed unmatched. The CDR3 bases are TGTGCCAGCACCCAGAGGGACAGGGCCTACGAGCAGTACTTC. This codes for CASTQRDRAYEQYF.

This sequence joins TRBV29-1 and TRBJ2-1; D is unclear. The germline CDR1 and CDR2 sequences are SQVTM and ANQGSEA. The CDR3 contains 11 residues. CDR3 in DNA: TGCACGGGCGGTGGATACAATGAGCAGTTCTTC. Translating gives CTGGGYNEQFF.

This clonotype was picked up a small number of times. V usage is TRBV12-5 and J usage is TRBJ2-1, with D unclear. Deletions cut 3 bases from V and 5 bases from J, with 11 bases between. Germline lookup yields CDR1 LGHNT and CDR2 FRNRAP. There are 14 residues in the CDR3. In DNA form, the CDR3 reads TGTGCTAGTGGTTTTTTTGGTGCCAACAATGAGCAGTTCTTC. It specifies CASGFFGANNEQFF. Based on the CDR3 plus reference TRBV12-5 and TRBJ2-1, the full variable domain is DARVTQTPRHKVTEMGQEVTMRCQPILGHNTVFWYRQTMMQGLELLAYFRNRAPLDDSGMPKDRFSAEMPDATLATLKIQPSEPRDSAVYFCASGFFGANNEQFFGPGTRLTVL.

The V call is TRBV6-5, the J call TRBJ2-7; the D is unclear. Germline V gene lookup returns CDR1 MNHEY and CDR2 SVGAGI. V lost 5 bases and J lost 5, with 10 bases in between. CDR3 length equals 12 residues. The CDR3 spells CASSVLGDEQYF. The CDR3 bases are TGTGCCAGCAGTGTGCTTGGTGACGAGCAGTACTTC.

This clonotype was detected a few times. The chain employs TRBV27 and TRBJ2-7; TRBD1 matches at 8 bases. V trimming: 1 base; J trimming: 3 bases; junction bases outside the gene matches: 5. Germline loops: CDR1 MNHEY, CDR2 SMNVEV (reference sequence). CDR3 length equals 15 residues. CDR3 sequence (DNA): TGTGCCAGCAGTTTATTCGGGACAGGCATCTACGAGCAGTACTTC. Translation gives CASSLFGTGIYEQYF.

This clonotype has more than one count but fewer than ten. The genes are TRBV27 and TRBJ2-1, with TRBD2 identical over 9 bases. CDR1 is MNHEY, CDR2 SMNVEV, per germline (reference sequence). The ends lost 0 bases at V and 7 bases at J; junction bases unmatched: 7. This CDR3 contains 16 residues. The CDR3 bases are TGTGCCAGCAGTTTATCGAGTTGGGGACTAGCTAATGAGCAGTTCTTC. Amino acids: CASSLSSWGLANEQFF.

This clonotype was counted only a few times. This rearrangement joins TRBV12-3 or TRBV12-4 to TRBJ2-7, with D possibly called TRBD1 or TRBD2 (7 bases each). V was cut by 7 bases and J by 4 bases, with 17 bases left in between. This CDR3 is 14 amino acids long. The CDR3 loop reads CASTPGGAPYEQYF. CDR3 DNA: TGTGCCAGCACCCCAGGGGGGGCCCCATACGAGCAGTACTTC.